This TCR beta chain was retrieved from a study of vaccination effects on CD4 cells after COVID-19. Study overall: ViraFEST assay sequencing came after antigen-specific CD4+ T cells were expanded with viral peptide pools.

Remarks on this clone: The antigen is undetermined.

After less than twelve days in culture, the CD4+ T cells were isolated. V was trimmed by 4 bases and J by 2 bases, leaving 14 bases between them. The CDR3 has 15 amino acids. Germline V gene data show CDR1 as MNHEY and CDR2 as SMNVEV (reference sequence). Libraries were prepared by immunoSEQ multiplex PCR; TCRdb keeps only in-frame clonotypes and omits some of them. The sample has about 74,000 clones, 75% to 80% seen once. The specimen comprised CD4+ T cells from PBMCs cultured without peptide, sampled before COVID-19 vaccination. The rearrangement uses TRBV27 and TRBJ1-2; possible D gene TRBD1, 6 bases. This receptor was taken from a human donor who received a COVID-19 vaccine. CDR3 sequence: CASSSQGGINYGYTF. The CDR3 DNA reads TGTGCCAGCAGTTCCCAAGGGGGAATAAACTATGGCTACACCTTC.